Below are 21 T cell receptor beta chains sequenced from a single sample in a study of T cells in Graves' hyperthyroidism and ophthalmopathy. What was amplified from RNA transcripts were TCR beta CDR3 regions. When the TCR CDR3 underwent first-round RT-PCR, the HTBI primer set was used. Each CDR3 protein gets one entry after TCRdb re-called the multiplex PCR reads with MiXCR. The data contain about 400,000 distinct CDR3 sequences, around 14% of them seen just once; the ten biggest clones take up roughly 14%. Material for sequencing was blood. Every receptor here comes from a woman between 18 and 29 years old with Graves' hyperthyroidism.

The table lists this clonotype with a few counts. This sequence joins TRBV28 and TRBJ2-3; D is undetermined. V gave up 3 bases and J gave up 4 bases, with 14 bases separating them. The V gene's germline CDR1 is MDHEN and CDR2 SYDVKM. The CDR3 contains 15 residues. DNA for the CDR3: TGTGCCAGCAGTTTGAAAGTGGGAAGGGCAGATACGCAGTATTTT. Translated: CASSLKVGRADTQYF.

The rearrangement uses TRBV7-2 and TRBJ2-1, with 10 bases lining up with TRBD1. CDR1 and CDR2 from the germline V gene are SGHTA and FQGNSA. This CDR3 region has 16 residues. The J segment lost 4 bases and the V segment lost 4 bases, leaving 7 bases of the junction unmatched. CDR3 region: CASSSVGQGKYNEQFF. In DNA, the CDR3 is TGTGCCAGCAGCTCGGTGGGACAGGGGAAGTACAATGAGCAGTTCTTC.

CDR3 residues: CASSHTPDGRGAFF. CDR3 sequence (DNA): TGTGCCAGCAGTCACACCCCCGACGGCAGGGGAGCTTTCTTT. This sequence joins TRBV14 and TRBJ1-1; a weak D match, TRBD1 (6 bases). This CDR3 has 14 residues. Germline lookup yields CDR1 SGHDN and CDR2 FVKESK. V lost 6 bases and J 10 bases, leaving 21 bases between the germline ends.

This clonotype was counted between two and nine times. The chain employs TRBV7-9 and TRBJ2-1; 7 bases are a match to TRBD2. V lost 4 bases, J lost 0 bases, and 15 bases stayed unmatched. CDR1 is SEHNR and CDR2 is FQNEAQ in the germline V gene (reference sequence). This CDR3 is 19 amino acids long. Here the CDR3 DNA reads TGTGCCAGCAGCTCGCCCGTCGGGACTATCAAAAGCTCCTACAATGAGCAGTTCTTC. As protein: CASSSPVGTIKSSYNEQFF.

V is TRBV3-2 and J is TRBJ2-3; the table names TRBD1, a call not compared with the DNA. TRBV3-2 is noted as a pseudogene. The CDR3 length is 16 residues. The CDR3 region is CASSQDPGHSTDTQYF. The CDR3 DNA follows: TGTGCCAGCAGCCAAGATCCAGGGCACAGCACAGATACGCAGTATTTT.

This clonotype appeared a few times. The V call is TRBV25-1, the J call TRBJ1-5; 7 bases are a match to TRBD1. The germline gives CDR1 MGHDK, CDR2 SYGVNS. The length of the CDR3 is 14 residues. V was clipped by 5 bases and J by 3 bases; unmatched bases: 4. The CDR3, as DNA: TGTGCCAGCAGTACGGGACAGTCCAATCAGCCCCAGCATTTT. This translates into CASSTGQSNQPQHF.

This clonotype was observed many times. This rearrangement joins TRBV14 to TRBJ1-2; tentatively, D is TRBD1 (5 bases). The ends were cut back, 4 bases at V and 0 bases at J, with 9 bases in the middle. The CDR3 spans 14 residues. Germline lookup yields CDR1 SGHDN and CDR2 FVKESK. The CDR3 here is CASSLPGANYGYTF. Written as DNA, the CDR3 is TGTGCCAGCAGCCTTCCGGGGGCTAACTATGGCTACACCTTC.

This clonotype was counted at least ten times. The rearrangement uses TRBV6-1 and TRBJ1-5; a possible D gene is TRBD1 (6 bases). CDR1 and CDR2 (germline): MNHNS, SASEGT. The CDR3 loop spans 14 amino acids. V was clipped by 4 bases and J by 4 bases, with 11 bases between them. CDR3 loop: CASSARDINQPQHF. The DNA of the CDR3 is TGTGCCAGCAGTGCCCGGGACATTAATCAGCCCCAGCATTTT.

This clonotype was observed a handful of times. The chain couples TRBV19 to TRBJ2-7; D may correspond to TRBD1 or TRBD2 (5 bases each). The V end was cut by 2 bases, the J end by 4 bases, with 18 bases between. Germline lookup yields CDR1 LNHDA and CDR2 SQIVND (reference sequence). This CDR3 comprises 16 residues. CDR3 region: CASSIKGPGSKYEQYF. The CDR3 DNA reads TGTGCCAGTAGTATAAAGGGTCCAGGGAGTAAATACGAGCAGTACTTC. The whole variable domain, remainder taken from reference TRBV19 and TRBJ2-7, is DGGITQSPKYLFRKEGQNVTLSCEQNLNHDAMYWYRQDPGQGLRLIYYSQIVNDFQKGDIAEGYSVSREKKESFPLTVTSAQKNPTAFYLCASSIKGPGSKYEQYFGPGTRLTVT.

This clonotype was detected a few times. The rearrangement uses TRBV7-8 and TRBJ2-7; TRBD1 aligns across 7 bases. Germline CDR1 reads SGHVS; CDR2 reads FQNEAQ. CDR3 size: 19 residues. Germline trimming cut 1 base from V and 2 bases from J; bases unmatched to any gene: 17. Here the CDR3 reads CASSLGHRLGWDSAYEQYF. Here the CDR3 DNA reads TGTGCCAGCAGCTTAGGTCATCGACTGGGATGGGACAGCGCCTACGAGCAGTACTTC. The full variable domain, with the rest looked up from reference TRBV7-8 and TRBJ2-7, is GAGVSQSPRYKVAKRGQDVALRCDPISGHVSLFWYQQALGQGPEFLTYFQNEAQLDKSGLPSDRFFAERPEGSVSTLKIQRTQQEDSAVYLCASSLGHRLGWDSAYEQYFGPGTRLTVT.

The table lists this clonotype with many counts. The V gene is TRBV20-1, the J gene TRBJ2-3; D unresolved. This CDR3 has 13 residues. Per germline, CDR1 DFQATT and CDR2 SNEGSKA (reference sequence). V dropped 2 bases and J dropped 5 bases, with 11 bases sitting between them. DNA of the CDR3: TGCAGTGCTAGATGGGTGTGGGGAGATACGCAGTATTTT. Translation gives CSARWVWGDTQYF.

This clonotype was seen a few times. This chain uses TRBV7-9 with TRBJ1-2; D gene unclear. Germline V gene data show CDR1 as SEHNR and CDR2 as FQNEAQ (reference sequence). V gave up 3 bases and J gave up 4 bases, with 9 bases separating them. This CDR3 contains 13 residues. This chain's CDR3 is CASSFGSGYGYTF. The CDR3 nucleotides read TGTGCCAGCAGCTTTGGGTCAGGCTATGGCTACACCTTC.

In this sample, this clonotype turned up many times. The chain has TRBV6-6 and TRBJ2-5; 8 bases fit TRBD1. The CDR3 is 18 residues long. The V segment lost 0 bases and the J segment 5 bases; nucleotides outside the gene matches: 14. Germline V lookup: CDR1 MNHNY, CDR2 SVGAGI (reference sequence). CDR3 sequence: CASSYSIPGQGLRETQYF. In nucleotides, the CDR3 is TGTGCCAGCAGTTACTCGATCCCCGGACAGGGCCTGCGGGAGACCCAGTACTTC.

The chain carries TRBV9 and TRBJ1-6; D gene uncertain. Germline V gene lookup returns CDR1 SGDLS and CDR2 YYNGEE. This CDR3 has 14 residues. V shed 0 bases and J shed 6 bases, with 7 bases lying between them. The CDR3 sequence is CASSVGGFNSPLHF. DNA of the CDR3: TGTGCCAGCAGCGTAGGCGGATTTAATTCACCCCTCCACTTT.

This clonotype was recorded many times. The chain carries TRBV6-1 and TRBJ2-7, with 7 nucleotides matching TRBD1. With 8 bases clipped from V and 6 bases from J, the junction kept 16 bases outside the gene matches. CDR1 MNHNS and CDR2 SASEGT come from the germline V gene. The CDR3 spans 15 residues. CDR3 residues: CASRPPRAGGFEQYF. The CDR3 DNA follows: TGTGCCAGCCGTCCACCCCGCGCAGGGGGTTTCGAGCAGTACTTC.

This clonotype was picked up many times. The chain couples TRBV6-1 to TRBJ2-3, with 11 bases fitting TRBD2. CDR1 is MNHNS and CDR2 is SASEGT in the germline V gene. The J segment lost 2 bases and the V segment lost 5 bases, leaving 9 bases of the junction unmatched. This CDR3 has 17 residues. The CDR3 loop is CASSPWTSGFATDTQYF. In nucleotides, the CDR3 is TGTGCCAGCAGTCCGTGGACTAGCGGGTTCGCCACAGATACGCAGTATTTT.

This clonotype was recorded many times. At one boundary the junction diverges from the germline segment, which might be a read error. The chain carries TRBV12-3 or TRBV12-4 and TRBJ1-1; 9 nucleotides line up with TRBD1. The CDR3 loop spans 15 amino acids. DNA of the CDR3: TGTGCCAGCAGGGAAACCGGGACAGGGAACCCTGAAGCTTTCTTT. It yields the protein CASRETGTGNPEAFF.

As for this clonotype: This may stem from a read error, because a much larger clone lies one nucleotide away. This chain uses TRBV6-2 or TRBV6-3 with TRBJ1-1; D remains ambiguous. V lost 7 bases and J 4 bases, leaving 16 bases between the germline ends. Germline V gene lookup returns CDR1 MNHEY and CDR2 SVGEGT. CDR3 length equals 14 residues. CDR3 sequence (DNA): TGTGCCAGCAAACTCATTCCGGGGTCCACTGAAGCTTTCTTT. It is translated as CASKLIPGSTEAFF.

This clonotype was observed many times. The chain carries TRBV6-1 and TRBJ2-3; D might be TRBD2 (5 bases). Trimming took 0 bases from V and 0 from J, leaving 13 bases between them. The CDR3 is made up of 17 amino acids. CDR1 and CDR2 (germline): MNHNS, SASEGT. The CDR3 sequence: CASSEAGVRASTDTQYF. DNA of the CDR3: TGTGCCAGCAGTGAAGCGGGAGTTCGGGCTAGCACAGATACGCAGTATTTT.

This clonotype came up a few times. This sequence joins TRBV5-6 and TRBJ1-1; D is perhaps TRBD1 (6 bases). CDR3 size: 16 residues. Trimming took 0 bases from V and 1 from J, leaving 13 bases between them. The germline gives CDR1 SGHDT, CDR2 YYEEEE. The CDR3 DNA reads as TGTGCCAGCAGCTTGGTCGGGGGGCCGAAGAACACTGAAGCTTTCTTT. Amino acids: CASSLVGGPKNTEAFF.

The rearrangement links TRBV4-2 to TRBJ2-3; 8 bases are a match to TRBD1. V was clipped by 0 bases and J by 2 bases; unmatched bases: 10. In germline, CDR1 is LGHNA, CDR2 YNFKEQ. This CDR3 is built from 18 residues. CDR3 nucleotide sequence: TGTGCCAGCAGCCAAGACATTGAACTGGGACAGGACACAGATACGCAGTATTTT. It specifies CASSQDIELGQDTDTQYF.